The 14 T cell receptor beta chains given below trace back to one sample, sequenced in a study of early T cells in non-severe SARS-CoV-2 infection. TCRdb redid the calling of the 5' RACE reads with MiXCR, one entry per CDR3 protein. This sample carries under 45,000 distinct CDR3 sequences, approximately 8% of them seen once, and the ten largest clones take 12%. Material: whole blood, obtained at baseline. These receptors were taken from an adult who was a healthcare worker with PCR-confirmed SARS-CoV-2 infection or an uninfected control (not recorded which).

There are a few counts of this clonotype. The chain has TRBV5-8 and TRBJ2-2; perhaps TRBD1 as D (5 bases). The CDR3 is 14 amino acids. V lost 4 bases, J lost 1 base, and 8 bases lay in between. Germline loops: CDR1 SGHTS, CDR2 YDEGEE. The CDR3 DNA reads as TGTGCCAGCAGCCCAGGACAGAACACCGGGGAGCTGTTTTTT. The encoded protein is CASSPGQNTGELFF.

The table lists this clonotype with many counts. This chain uses TRBV3-1 with TRBJ2-5; TRBD1 matches 9 bases. With V trimmed by 2 bases and J by 4 bases, 5 bases remained unmatched. This CDR3 region has 15 residues. From germline, CDR1 is LGHDT and CDR2 YNNKEL (reference sequence). CDR3 DNA sequence: TGTGCCAGCAGCCAAACGGGACAGGGAGGAGAGACCCAGTACTTC. Translation: CASSQTGQGGETQYF.

The count of this clonotype is one. J is TRBJ1-1 and V is TRBV29-1; 7 nucleotides match TRBD1. The CDR3 runs to 13 residues. With V trimmed by 4 bases and J by 7 bases, 9 bases remained unmatched. In germline, CDR1 is SQVTM, CDR2 ANQGSEA. For the CDR3, the DNA is TGCAGCGTTGGAAAGGGGACAGATTTTGAAGCTTTCTTT. Protein sequence: CSVGKGTDFEAFF.

Only a few counts were recorded for this clonotype. The V gene is TRBV2, the J gene TRBJ2-3, with D unclear. CDR1 is SNHLY and CDR2 is FYNNEI in the germline V gene. Trimming cost V 1 base and J 0 bases, with 8 bases left between them. The CDR3 sequence is 15 residues long. CDR3 sequence (DNA): TGTGCCAGCAGTGAAGGACTGGCCAGCACAGATACGCAGTATTTT. Translating it yields CASSEGLASTDTQYF.

About this clonotype: Sequence at one end of the junction differs from germline and may be a read error. This chain connects TRBV12-3 or TRBV12-4 to TRBJ1-4, with a weak D call TRBD1 (6 bases). CDR3 size: 16 residues. The CDR3 reads CANSTVQGASGEKLFF. The CDR3 DNA reads as TGTGCCAACAGTACGGTACAGGGCGCCAGCGGAGAAAAACTGTTTTTT.

This clonotype came up a few times. The chain carries TRBV12-3 or TRBV12-4 and TRBJ1-2; D might be TRBD1 (6 bases). The CDR3 extends over 16 amino acids. The V end lost 5 bases, the J end lost 6 bases, and 22 bases lay between the germline ends. This CDR3 is CASSPSPATGQDGYTF. DNA for the CDR3: TGTGCCAGCAGTCCGAGCCCCGCGACAGGCCAGGATGGCTACACCTTC.

The table lists this clonotype with many counts. The J gene is TRBJ2-1, the V gene TRBV7-3; 11 positions match TRBD2. The CDR3 totals 20 residues. The germline V gene has CDR1 SGHTA and CDR2 FQGTGA. Unmatched junction bases numbered 15, after V lost 5 bases and J lost 0 bases. This CDR3 reads CASSPRVIAGGLRSYNEQFF. The CDR3 region has the DNA TGTGCCAGCAGCCCCCGGGTCATAGCGGGGGGGCTTCGCTCCTACAATGAGCAGTTCTTC. Variable domain in full (rest from reference TRBV7-3 and TRBJ2-1): GAGVSQTPSNKVTEKGKYVELRCDPISGHTALYWYRQSLGQGPEFLIYFQGTGAADDSGLPNDRFFAVRPEGSVSTLKIQRTERGDSAVYLCASSPRVIAGGLRSYNEQFFGPGTRLTVL.

V and J are TRBV28 and TRBJ2-5; D is unresolved. V was pared by 5 bases and J by 7 bases, with 20 bases between. CDR1 MDHEN and CDR2 SYDVKM come from the germline V gene. The CDR3 is 15 amino acids. The CDR3 protein is CASSTSVVHVGTQYF. CDR3 DNA: TGTGCCAGCAGTACCTCCGTGGTACATGTAGGGACCCAGTACTTC.

This clonotype was found many times. J is TRBJ2-7 and V is TRBV3-1, with 10 positions matching TRBD1. V lost 3 bases to trimming and J lost 4 bases; unmatched junction nucleotides: 6. Germline V gene data show CDR1 as LGHDT and CDR2 as YNNKEL (reference sequence). This CDR3 has 15 residues. Written as DNA, the CDR3 is TGTGCCAGCAGCCACCCGACAGGGGGCGAATACGAGCAGTACTTC. This codes for CASSHPTGGEYEQYF.

The table lists this clonotype with many counts. The rearrangement joins TRBV28 to TRBJ2-3; 16 bases match TRBD2. CDR3 size: 20 residues. Germline values: CDR1 MDHEN, CDR2 SYDVKM. The V and J ends lost 3 bases and 0 bases, in that order; junction bases with no gene match: 9. DNA of the CDR3: TGTGCCAGCAGTTTGCCGGGACTAGCGGGGGGGACTTCTAGCACAGATACGCAGTATTTT. As protein: CASSLPGLAGGTSSTDTQYF. The full variable domain, rest sourced from reference TRBV28 and TRBJ2-3, is DVKVTQSSRYLVKRTGEKVFLECVQDMDHENMFWYRQDPGLGLRLIYFSYDVKMKEKGDIPEGYSVSREKKERFSLILESASTNQTSMYLCASSLPGLAGGTSSTDTQYFGPGTRLTVL.

The chain links TRBV2 to TRBJ2-1; perhaps TRBD1 as D (8 bases). V dropped 6 bases and J dropped 7 bases, with 13 bases sitting between them. This CDR3 comprises 13 residues. Germline CDR1 and CDR2: SNHLY and FYNNEI. For the CDR3, the DNA is TGTGCCAGCAGCCAACAGGGGGGGAATGAGCAGTTCTTC. Amino acid sequence: CASSQQGGNEQFF.

This clonotype was detected many times. This chain uses TRBV6-5 with TRBJ2-2; no clear D. The CDR3 is 17 residues long. The V gene's germline CDR1 is MNHEY and CDR2 SVGAGI. Trimming stripped 0 bases from V and 5 bases from J, with 16 bases between. The DNA for the CDR3 is TGTGCCAGCAGTTACTCGAAGTTCAGCCTGATGACCGGGGAGCTGTTTTTT. It is translated as CASSYSKFSLMTGELFF.

This clonotype was counted ten times or more. The chain joins TRBV4-3 to TRBJ2-5; perhaps TRBD2 as D (7 bases). CDR1 and CDR2 from the germline V gene are LGHNA and YSLEER. V was shortened by 2 bases and J by 4 bases, with 11 bases between the two germline ends. CDR3 size: 14 residues. The CDR3 is CASSQRGGGETQYF. In nucleotides, the CDR3 is TGCGCCAGCAGCCAAAGGGGGGGAGGAGAGACCCAGTACTTC.

This clonotype has a count of ten or more. The DNA of the CDR3 is TGCAGTGCTCCCCGGACGGCCACCTACGAGCAGTACTTC. Amino acids: CSAPRTATYEQYF. The chain is built from TRBV20-1 and TRBJ2-7; D is undetermined. V was trimmed by 5 bases and J by 2 bases, leaving 13 bases between them. The CDR3 is 13 residues long. CDR1 and CDR2 (germline): DFQATT, SNEGSKA (reference sequence).